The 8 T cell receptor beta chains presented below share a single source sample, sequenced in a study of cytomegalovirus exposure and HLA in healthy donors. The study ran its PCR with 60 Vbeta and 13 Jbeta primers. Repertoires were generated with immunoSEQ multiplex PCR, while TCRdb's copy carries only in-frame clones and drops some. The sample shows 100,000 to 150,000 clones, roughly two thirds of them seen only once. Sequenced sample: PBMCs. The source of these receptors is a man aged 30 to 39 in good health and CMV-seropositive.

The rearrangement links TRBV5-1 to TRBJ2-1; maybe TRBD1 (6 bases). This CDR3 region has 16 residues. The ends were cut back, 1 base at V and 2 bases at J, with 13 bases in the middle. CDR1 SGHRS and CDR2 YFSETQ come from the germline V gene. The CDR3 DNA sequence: TGCGCCAGCAGCTTGAGTGGGGGCTTACCCTACAATGAGCAGTTCTTC. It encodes CASSLSGGLPYNEQFF.

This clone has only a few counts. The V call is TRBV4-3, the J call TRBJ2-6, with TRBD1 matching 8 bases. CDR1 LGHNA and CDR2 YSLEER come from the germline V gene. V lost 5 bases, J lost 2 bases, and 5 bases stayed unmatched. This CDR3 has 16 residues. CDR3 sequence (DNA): TGCGCCAGCAGCACCCGACAGGGGACTGGGGCCAACGTCCTGACTTTC. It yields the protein CASSTRQGTGANVLTF.

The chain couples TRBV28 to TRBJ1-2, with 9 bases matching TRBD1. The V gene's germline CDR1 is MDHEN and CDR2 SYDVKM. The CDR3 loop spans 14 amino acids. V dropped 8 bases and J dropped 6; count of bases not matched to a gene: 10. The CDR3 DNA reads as TGTGCCAGCGGCAATTACAGGGGGCAAAATGGCTACACCTTC. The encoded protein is CASGNYRGQNGYTF.

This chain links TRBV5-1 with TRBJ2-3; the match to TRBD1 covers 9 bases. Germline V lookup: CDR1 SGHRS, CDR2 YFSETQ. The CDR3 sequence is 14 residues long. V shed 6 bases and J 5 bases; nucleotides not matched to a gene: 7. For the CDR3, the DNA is TGCGCCAGCAATCCCGACAGGGGGGTAGATACGCAGTATTTT. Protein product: CASNPDRGVDTQYF.

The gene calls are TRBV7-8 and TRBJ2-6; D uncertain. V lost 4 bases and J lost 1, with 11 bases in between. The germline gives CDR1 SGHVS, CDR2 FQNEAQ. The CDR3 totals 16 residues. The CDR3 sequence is CASSSLQPSGANVLTF. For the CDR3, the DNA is TGTGCCAGCAGCTCATTACAGCCGTCTGGGGCCAACGTCCTGACTTTC.

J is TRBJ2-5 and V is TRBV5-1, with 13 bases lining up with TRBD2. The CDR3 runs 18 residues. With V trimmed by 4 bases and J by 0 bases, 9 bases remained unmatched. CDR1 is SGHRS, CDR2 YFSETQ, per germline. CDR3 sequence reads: CASSEGLAGKGYQETQYF. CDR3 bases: TGCGCCAGCAGCGAGGGACTAGCGGGAAAAGGGTACCAAGAGACCCAGTACTTC. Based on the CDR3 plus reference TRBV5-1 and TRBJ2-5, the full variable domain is KAGVTQTPRYLIKTRGQQVTLSCSPISGHRSVSWYQQTPGQGLQFLFEYFSETQRNKGNFPGRFSGRQFSNSRSEMNVSTLELGDSALYLCASSEGLAGKGYQETQYFGPGTRLLVL.

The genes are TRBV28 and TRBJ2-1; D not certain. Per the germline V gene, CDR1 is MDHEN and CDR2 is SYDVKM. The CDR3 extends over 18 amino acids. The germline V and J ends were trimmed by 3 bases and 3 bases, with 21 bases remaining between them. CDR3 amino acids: CASSFGSVPPNFYNEQFF. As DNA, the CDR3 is TGTGCCAGCAGTTTTGGCTCAGTGCCCCCCAATTTCTACAATGAGCAGTTCTTC.

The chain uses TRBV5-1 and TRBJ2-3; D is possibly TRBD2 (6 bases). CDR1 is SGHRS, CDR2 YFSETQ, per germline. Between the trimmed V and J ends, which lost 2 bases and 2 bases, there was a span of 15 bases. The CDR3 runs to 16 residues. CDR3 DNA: TGCGCCAGCAGCTTTTTAGCCGCGGGAAACACAGATACGCAGTATTTT. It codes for CASSFLAAGNTDTQYF.